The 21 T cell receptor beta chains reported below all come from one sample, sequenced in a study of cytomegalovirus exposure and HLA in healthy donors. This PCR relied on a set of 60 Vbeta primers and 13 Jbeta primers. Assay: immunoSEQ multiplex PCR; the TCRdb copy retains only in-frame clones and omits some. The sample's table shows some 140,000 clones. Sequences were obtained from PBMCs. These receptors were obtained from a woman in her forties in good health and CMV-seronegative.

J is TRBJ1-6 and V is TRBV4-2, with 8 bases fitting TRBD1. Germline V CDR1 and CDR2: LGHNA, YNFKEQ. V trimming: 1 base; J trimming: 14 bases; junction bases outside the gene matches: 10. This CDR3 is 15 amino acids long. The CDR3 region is CASSQGLTGVDSLHF. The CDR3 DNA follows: TGTGCCAGCAGCCAAGGCCTGACAGGGGTGGACTCCCTCCACTTT.

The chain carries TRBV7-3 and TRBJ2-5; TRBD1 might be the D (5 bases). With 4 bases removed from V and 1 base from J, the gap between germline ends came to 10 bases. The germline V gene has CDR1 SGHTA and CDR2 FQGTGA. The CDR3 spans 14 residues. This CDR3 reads CASSSPGFQETQYF. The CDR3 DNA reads TGTGCCAGCAGCTCGCCAGGGTTCCAAGAGACCCAGTACTTC.

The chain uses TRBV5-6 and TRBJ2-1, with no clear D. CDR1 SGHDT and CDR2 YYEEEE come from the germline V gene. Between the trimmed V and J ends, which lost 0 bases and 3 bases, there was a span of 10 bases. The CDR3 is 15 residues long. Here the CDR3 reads CASSLDRENYNEQFF. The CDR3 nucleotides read TGTGCCAGCAGCTTGGACAGAGAGAACTACAATGAGCAGTTCTTC.

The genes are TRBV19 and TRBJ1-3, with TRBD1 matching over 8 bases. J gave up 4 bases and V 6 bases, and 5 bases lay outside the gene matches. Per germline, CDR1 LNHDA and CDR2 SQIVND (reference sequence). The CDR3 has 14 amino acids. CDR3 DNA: TGTGCCAGTAGCCGACAGGGGCTGGGAAACACCATATATTTT. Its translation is CASSRQGLGNTIYF. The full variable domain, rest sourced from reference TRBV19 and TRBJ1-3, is DGGITQSPKYLFRKEGQNVTLSCEQNLNHDAMYWYRQDPGQGLRLIYYSQIVNDFQKGDIAEGYSVSREKKESFPLTVTSAQKNPTAFYLCASSRQGLGNTIYFGEGSWLTVV.

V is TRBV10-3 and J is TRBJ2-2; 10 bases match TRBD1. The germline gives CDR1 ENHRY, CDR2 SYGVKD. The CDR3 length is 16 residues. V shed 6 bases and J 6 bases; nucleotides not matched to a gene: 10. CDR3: CAIRLGLDRGAGELFF. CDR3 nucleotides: TGTGCCATCAGGCTGGGGCTGGACAGGGGGGCCGGGGAGCTGTTTTTT.

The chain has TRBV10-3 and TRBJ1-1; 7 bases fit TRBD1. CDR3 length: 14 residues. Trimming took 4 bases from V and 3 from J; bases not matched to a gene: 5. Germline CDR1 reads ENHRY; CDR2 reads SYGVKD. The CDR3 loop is CAISASGGDTEAFF. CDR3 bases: TGTGCCATCAGTGCATCAGGGGGAGACACTGAAGCTTTCTTT.

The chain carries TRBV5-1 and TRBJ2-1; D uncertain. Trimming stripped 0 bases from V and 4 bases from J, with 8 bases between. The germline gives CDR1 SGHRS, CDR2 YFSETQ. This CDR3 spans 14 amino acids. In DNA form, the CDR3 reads TGCGCCAGCAGCTTGGGAGATCGTTACAATGAGCAGTTCTTC. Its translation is CASSLGDRYNEQFF.

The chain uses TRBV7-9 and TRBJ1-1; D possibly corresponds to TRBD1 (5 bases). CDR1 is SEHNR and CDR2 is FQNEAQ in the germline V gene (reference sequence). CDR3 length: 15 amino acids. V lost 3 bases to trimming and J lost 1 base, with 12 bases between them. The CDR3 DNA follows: TGTGCCAGCAGCTTTCTGGGGGGAGGGAACACTGAAGCTTTCTTT. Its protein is CASSFLGGGNTEAFF. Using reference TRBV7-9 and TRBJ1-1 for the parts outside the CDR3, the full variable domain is DTGVSQNPRHKITKRGQNVTFRCDPISEHNRLYWYRQTLGQGPEFLTYFQNEAQLEKSRLLSDRFSAERPKGSFSTLEIQRTEQGDSAMYLCASSFLGGGNTEAFFGQGTRLTVV.

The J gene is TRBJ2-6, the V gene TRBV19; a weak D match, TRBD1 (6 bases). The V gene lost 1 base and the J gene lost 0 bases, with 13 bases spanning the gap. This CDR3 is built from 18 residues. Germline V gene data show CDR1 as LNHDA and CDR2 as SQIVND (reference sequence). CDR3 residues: CASSIGQVRASGANVLTF. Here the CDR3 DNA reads TGTGCCAGTAGTATAGGACAGGTCAGGGCCTCTGGGGCCAACGTCCTGACTTTC.

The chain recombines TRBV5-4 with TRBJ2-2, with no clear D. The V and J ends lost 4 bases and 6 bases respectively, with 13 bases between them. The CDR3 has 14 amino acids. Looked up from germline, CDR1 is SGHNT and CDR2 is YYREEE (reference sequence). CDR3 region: CASSVRVVSGELFF. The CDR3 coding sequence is TGTGCCAGCAGCGTCCGGGTGGTATCCGGGGAGCTGTTTTTT.

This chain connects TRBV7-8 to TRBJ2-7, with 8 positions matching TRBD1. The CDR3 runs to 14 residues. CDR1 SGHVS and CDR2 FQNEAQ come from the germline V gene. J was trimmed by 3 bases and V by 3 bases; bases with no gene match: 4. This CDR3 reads CASSLSGQGYEQYV. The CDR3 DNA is TGTGCCAGCAGCTTGTCAGGACAGGGCTACGAGCAGTACGTC.

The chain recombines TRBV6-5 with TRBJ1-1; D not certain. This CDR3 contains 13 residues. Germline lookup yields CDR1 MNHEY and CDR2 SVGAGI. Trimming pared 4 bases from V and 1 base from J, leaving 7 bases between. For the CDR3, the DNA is TGTGCCAGCAGTTCCACACAGAACACTGAAGCTTTCTTT. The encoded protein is CASSSTQNTEAFF.

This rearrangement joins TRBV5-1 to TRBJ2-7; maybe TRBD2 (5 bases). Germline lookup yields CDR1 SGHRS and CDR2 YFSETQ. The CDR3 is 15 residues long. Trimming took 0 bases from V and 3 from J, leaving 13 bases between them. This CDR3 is CASSLGPGIDYEQYF. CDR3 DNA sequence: TGCGCCAGCAGCTTGGGCCCGGGGATCGACTACGAGCAGTACTTC.

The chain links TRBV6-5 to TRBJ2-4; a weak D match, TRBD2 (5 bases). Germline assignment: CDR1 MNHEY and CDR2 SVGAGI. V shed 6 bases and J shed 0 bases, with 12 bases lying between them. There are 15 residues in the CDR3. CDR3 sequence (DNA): TGTGCCAGCAGCCCGGACTGGCTAGCCAAAAACATTCAGTACTTC. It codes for CASSPDWLAKNIQYF.

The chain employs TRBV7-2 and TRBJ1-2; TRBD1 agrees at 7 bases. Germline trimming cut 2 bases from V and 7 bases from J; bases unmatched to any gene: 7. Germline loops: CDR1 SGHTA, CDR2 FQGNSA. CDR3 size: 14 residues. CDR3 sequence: CASSLRRQGSGYTF. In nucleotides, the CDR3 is TGTGCCAGCAGCTTAAGGAGACAGGGTTCTGGCTACACCTTC.

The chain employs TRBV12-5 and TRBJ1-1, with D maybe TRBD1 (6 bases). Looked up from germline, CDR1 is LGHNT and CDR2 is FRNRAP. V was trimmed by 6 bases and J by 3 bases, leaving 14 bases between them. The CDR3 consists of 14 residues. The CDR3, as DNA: TGTGCTAGTGGAGTCGGGGGGGCGGACACTGAAGCTTTCTTT. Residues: CASGVGGADTEAFF.

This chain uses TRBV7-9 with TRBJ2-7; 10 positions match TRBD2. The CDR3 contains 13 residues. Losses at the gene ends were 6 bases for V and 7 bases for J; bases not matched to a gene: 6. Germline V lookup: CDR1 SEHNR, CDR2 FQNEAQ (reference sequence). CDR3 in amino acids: CASRPSGGGEQYF. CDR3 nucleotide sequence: TGTGCCAGCAGGCCTAGCGGGGGAGGGGAGCAGTACTTC.

The CDR3 protein is CSVVGRGRETQYF. Written as DNA, the CDR3 is TGCAGCGTTGTAGGCAGGGGGAGGGAGACCCAGTACTTC. J is TRBJ2-5 and V is TRBV29-1, with a possible D match to TRBD1 (7 bases). CDR3 length equals 13 residues. Trimming cost V 4 bases and J 5 bases, with 14 bases left between them. The germline V gene has CDR1 SQVTM and CDR2 ANQGSEA.

As DNA, the CDR3 is TGTGCCAGCAGCGTGGGCAGGGCTGAGGTAGCTTTCTTT. Its translation: CASSVGRAEVAFF. The V call is TRBV9, the J call TRBJ1-1, with a tentative D call TRBD1 (5 bases). V lost 2 bases and J lost 10, with 15 bases in between. CDR1 is SGDLS, CDR2 YYNGEE, per germline. The CDR3 has 13 amino acids.

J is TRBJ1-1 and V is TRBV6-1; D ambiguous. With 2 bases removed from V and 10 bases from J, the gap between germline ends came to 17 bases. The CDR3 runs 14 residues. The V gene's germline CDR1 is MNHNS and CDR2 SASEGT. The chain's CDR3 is CASSEKLSLRVAFF. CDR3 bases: TGTGCCAGCAGTGAAAAACTCTCCCTCCGGGTAGCTTTCTTT.

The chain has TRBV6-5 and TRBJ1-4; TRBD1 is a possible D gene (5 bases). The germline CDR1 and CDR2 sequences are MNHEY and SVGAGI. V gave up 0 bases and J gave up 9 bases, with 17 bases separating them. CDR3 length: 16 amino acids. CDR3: CASSYSAGHGGKKLFF. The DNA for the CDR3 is TGTGCCAGCAGTTACTCAGCGGGGCACGGGGGGAAAAAACTGTTTTTT.